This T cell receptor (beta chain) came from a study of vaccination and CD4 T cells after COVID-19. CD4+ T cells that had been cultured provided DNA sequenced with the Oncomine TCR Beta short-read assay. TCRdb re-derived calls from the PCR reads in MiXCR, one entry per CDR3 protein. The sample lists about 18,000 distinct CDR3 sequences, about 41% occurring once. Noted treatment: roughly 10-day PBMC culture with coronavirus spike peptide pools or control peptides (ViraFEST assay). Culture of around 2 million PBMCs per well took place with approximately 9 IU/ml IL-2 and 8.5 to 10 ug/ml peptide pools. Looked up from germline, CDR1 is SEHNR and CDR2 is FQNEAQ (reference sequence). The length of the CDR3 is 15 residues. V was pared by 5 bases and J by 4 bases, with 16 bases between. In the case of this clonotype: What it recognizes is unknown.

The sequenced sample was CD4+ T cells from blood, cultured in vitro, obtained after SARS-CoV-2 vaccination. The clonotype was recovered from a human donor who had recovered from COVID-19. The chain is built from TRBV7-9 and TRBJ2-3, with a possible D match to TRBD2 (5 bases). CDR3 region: CASSPVNSVSDTQYF. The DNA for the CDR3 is TGTGCCAGCAGCCCGGTTAATAGCGTTTCAGATACGCAGTATTTT. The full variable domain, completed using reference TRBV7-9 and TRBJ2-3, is DTGVSQNPRHKITKRGQNVTFRCDPISEHNRLYWYRQTLGQGPEFLTYFQNEAQLEKSRLLSDRFSAERPKGSFSTLEIQRTEQGDSAMYLCASSPVNSVSDTQYFGPGTRLTVL.